The next 13 T cell receptor beta chains were all read from a single sample in a study of post-analysis software for immune sequencing data. Study-wide results and limits: A handful of TRBV segments, including TRBV5-6, TRBV5-1 and TRBV20-1, were more frequent in patients than controls.

No antigen is known for these receptors. Unique molecular identifiers featured in each of the TCR beta cDNA libraries. TCRdb re-derived calls from the PCR reads in MiXCR, one entry per CDR3 protein. The data show 750,000 to 900,000 distinct CDR3 sequences, 35% to 55% seen once. Input material: blood. Receptors originate from a girl aged 10 to 17 with multiple sclerosis.

The J gene is TRBJ2-3, the V gene TRBV12-3 or TRBV12-4; the D call may be TRBD1 or TRBD2 (5 bases each). Trimming removed 2 bases from V and 3 bases from J, with 12 bases in between. The CDR3 runs to 15 residues. The CDR3 sequence is CASSLSPWGTDTQYF. The CDR3 nucleotides are TGTGCCAGCAGTTTATCCCCGTGGGGGACAGATACGCAGTATTTT.

This clonotype was seen only a few times. This chain links TRBV29-1 with TRBJ2-7; TRBD1 is a possible D gene (6 bases). Germline V gene sequence: CDR1 SQVTM, CDR2 ANQGSEA. The ends were cut back, 7 bases at V and 2 bases at J, with 12 bases in the middle. CDR3 length: 12 residues. The CDR3 bases are TGCAGCGCTATGACAGGACCCTACGAGCAGTACTTC. It is translated as CSAMTGPYEQYF.

This rearrangement joins TRBV28 to TRBJ2-7, with D perhaps assigned TRBD1 or TRBD2 (5 bases each). Germline-derived CDR1 and CDR2 are MDHEN and SYDVKM. The V gene lost 3 bases and the J gene lost 0 bases, with 9 bases spanning the gap. There are 14 residues in the CDR3. The CDR3: CASSFPGPSYEQYF. CDR3 DNA: TGTGCCAGCAGTTTCCCGGGACCCTCCTACGAGCAGTACTTC.

There are a few counts of this clonotype. The J gene is TRBJ2-1, the V gene TRBV11-2; perhaps D is TRBD1 or TRBD2 (5 bases each). V gave up 4 bases and J gave up 10 bases, with 8 bases separating them. The V gene's germline CDR1 is SGHAT and CDR2 FQNNGV. The CDR3 sequence is 11 residues long. The CDR3 DNA reads TGTGCCAGCAGCTGGGACCCCGAGCAGTTCTTC. Protein sequence: CASSWDPEQFF.

V and J are TRBV6-5 and TRBJ2-1; the match to TRBD1 covers 11 bases. Trimming cost V 8 bases and J 9 bases; bases outside gene matches: 9. Germline V gene sequence: CDR1 MNHEY, CDR2 SVGAGI. This CDR3 has 14 residues. CDR3 coding DNA: TGTGCCAGCGTTTCTGGGACAGGGGGTAGTGAGCAGTTCTTC. Protein: CASVSGTGGSEQFF.

The chain couples TRBV27 to TRBJ2-5; unclear D gene. TRBJ2-7 matches the DNA end more closely, so the J call is doubtful. The germline gives CDR1 MNHEY, CDR2 SMNVEV (reference sequence). This CDR3 is 16 amino acids long. CDR3 coding DNA: TGTGCCAGCAGTTTATCGGGATGGGATCCATCATCCGAGCAGTACTTC. This encodes CASSLSGWDPSSEQYF.

The chain has TRBV4-3 and TRBJ1-1; TRBD1 matches 10 bases. From germline, CDR1 is LGHNA and CDR2 YSLEER. The V gene end was trimmed by 0 bases and the J gene end by 4 bases; junction bases not matched to a gene: 5. The CDR3 extends over 16 amino acids. CDR3 in amino acids: CASSQDWGQGITEAFF. CDR3 DNA sequence: TGCGCCAGCAGCCAAGATTGGGGACAGGGGATCACTGAAGCTTTCTTT.

Only a few counts were recorded for this clonotype. The chain recombines TRBV15 with TRBJ2-5, with 10 bases fitting TRBD2. This CDR3 spans 16 amino acids. CDR1 is LNHNV, CDR2 YYDKDF, per germline (reference sequence). With 0 bases clipped from V and 3 bases from J, the junction kept 4 bases outside the gene matches. The CDR3 reads CATSRDRLAGEETQYF. The CDR3 nucleotides are TGTGCCACCAGCAGAGATAGGCTAGCGGGGGAAGAGACCCAGTACTTC.

The chain has TRBV12-3 or TRBV12-4 and TRBJ2-1; D perhaps matches TRBD2 (6 bases). CDR3 size: 12 residues. Trimming cost V 6 bases and J 7 bases, with 10 bases left between them. The CDR3 region is CASSRSGNEQFF. The CDR3 DNA sequence: TGTGCCAGCAGCCGAAGCGGGAATGAGCAGTTCTTC.

This clonotype was observed a few times. The chain employs TRBV5-5 and TRBJ2-7; D is ambiguous. The CDR3 sequence is 15 residues long. Trimming removed 5 bases at V and 3 bases at J, with 18 bases between. The germline V gene has CDR1 SGHKS and CDR2 YYEKEE (reference sequence). The CDR3 DNA follows: TGTGCCAGCAGTTTGATAAGTACAGCCGACTACGAGCAGTACTTC. Amino acids: CASSLISTADYEQYF.

This chain joins TRBV20-1 and TRBJ2-7; TRBD2 matches 7 bases. CDR3 length equals 14 residues. The V gene's germline CDR1 is DFQATT and CDR2 SNEGSKA (reference sequence). J gave up 0 bases and V 6 bases, and 8 bases lay outside the gene matches. This CDR3 is CSAPAAGPSYEQYF. CDR3 nucleotides: TGCAGTGCGCCGGCAGCGGGACCCTCCTACGAGCAGTACTTC.

The rearrangement joins TRBV10-3 to TRBJ2-1; the D gene is possibly TRBD2 (6 bases). The germline gives CDR1 ENHRY, CDR2 SYGVKD. The CDR3 totals 19 residues. V was trimmed by 4 bases and J by 4 bases, leaving 26 bases between them. The CDR3 nucleotides read TGTGCCATCAGTGCCCCGATAACTAGCCCACAAGCTCAATACAATGAGCAGTTCTTC. It is translated as CAISAPITSPQAQYNEQFF.

The V and J genes are TRBV20-1 and TRBJ1-1; D remains unclear. V gave up 4 bases and J gave up 0 bases, with 18 bases separating them. Germline V gene lookup returns CDR1 DFQATT and CDR2 SNEGSKA (reference sequence). The CDR3 spans 16 residues. The CDR3 region is CSAIGFTSSMNTEAFF. CDR3 coding DNA: TGCAGTGCTATCGGATTTACCAGTAGCATGAACACTGAAGCTTTCTTT.